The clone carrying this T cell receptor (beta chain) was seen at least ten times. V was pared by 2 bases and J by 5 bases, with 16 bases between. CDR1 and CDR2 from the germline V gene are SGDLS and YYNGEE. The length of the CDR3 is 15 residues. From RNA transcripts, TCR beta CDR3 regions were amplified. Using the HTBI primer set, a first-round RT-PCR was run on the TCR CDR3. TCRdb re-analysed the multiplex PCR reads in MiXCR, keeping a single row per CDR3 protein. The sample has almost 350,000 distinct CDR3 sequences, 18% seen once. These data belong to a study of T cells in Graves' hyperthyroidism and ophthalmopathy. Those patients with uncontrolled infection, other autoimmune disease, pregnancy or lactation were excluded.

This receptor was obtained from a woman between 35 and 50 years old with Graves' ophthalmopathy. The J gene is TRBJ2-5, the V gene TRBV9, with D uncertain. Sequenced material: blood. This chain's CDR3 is CASSVSPFIVETQYF. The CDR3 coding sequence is TGTGCCAGCAGCGTGAGTCCCTTTATTGTGGAGACCCAGTACTTC.